The rows below give T cell receptor beta chains drawn from one sample of a study of OX40 agonist ivuxolimab in advanced cancers. The repertoire was sequenced with immunoSEQ multiplex PCR; TCRdb's copy has only in-frame clones and lacks some. The repertoire consists of about 32,000 clones, with approximately 90% occurring once and the leading ten covering around 5%. The input for sequencing was CD4+ or CD8+ T cells sorted from blood, taken in a trial of the OX40 agonist ivuxolimab. Every receptor here comes from an adult with an advanced solid tumor such as melanoma, head and neck, liver or kidney cancer. CDR3s include the opening cysteine and the closing phenylalanine or tryptophan. Fields, in order: clone size, V gene, D gene, J gene, CDR3 DNA, CDR3 protein. A D gene is named only where the DNA matches it firmly. A row's size may be missing; if present it is once, few, many or a size class.

clone size: .
V gene: TRBV27
D gene: .
J gene: TRBJ2-7
CDR3 DNA: TGTGCCAGCAGTTTATCGGCGACAGCCTACGAGCAGTACTTC
CDR3 protein: CASSLSATAYEQYF

clone size: .
V gene: TRBV7-9
D gene: TRBD2
J gene: TRBJ2-1
CDR3 DNA: TGTGCCAGCAGCTTAGTTGGGCGGGGGAACAATGAGCAGTTCTTC
CDR3 protein: CASSLVGRGNNEQFF

clone size: .
V gene: TRBV2
D gene: TRBD1
J gene: TRBJ2-1
CDR3 DNA: TGTGCCAGCAGACCGGGACAGGGTTACAATGAGCAGTTCTTC
CDR3 protein: CASRPGQGYNEQFF

clone size: .
V gene: TRBV19
D gene: TRBD1
J gene: TRBJ2-7
CDR3 DNA: TGTGCCAGTAGTACGGGACAGGGGAATTACGAGCAGTACTTC
CDR3 protein: CASSTGQGNYEQYF

clone size: .
V gene: TRBV18
D gene: TRBD2
J gene: TRBJ2-7
CDR3 DNA: TGTGCCAGCTCACGACCGGGACTAGCGGGAGCGCCCTACGAGCAGTACTTC
CDR3 protein: CASSRPGLAGAPYEQYF

clone size: once
V gene: TRBV9
D gene: TRBD1
J gene: TRBJ1-2
CDR3 DNA: TGTGCCAGCAGCGTAGCTGGAGGGGCCGACAGGGCTGGTGGCTACACCTTC
CDR3 protein: CASSVAGGADRAGGYTF

clone size: .
V gene: TRBV5-1
D gene: TRBD1
J gene: TRBJ2-7
CDR3 DNA: TGCGCCAGCAGCTTATCCGGGACAGGGCTCTACGAGCAGTACTTC
CDR3 protein: CASSLSGTGLYEQYF

clone size: .
V gene: TRBV5-4
D gene: TRBD1
J gene: TRBJ1-2
CDR3 DNA: TGTGCCAGCAGCGGAAAGGGACAGGGGGCCTATGGCTACACCTTC
CDR3 protein: CASSGKGQGAYGYTF

clone size: .
V gene: TRBV19
D gene: .
J gene: TRBJ1-2
CDR3 DNA: TGTGCCAGTAATGTCGGGCCGGCTGCCTATGGCTACACCTTC
CDR3 protein: CASNVGPAAYGYTF

clone size: .
V gene: TRBV5-4
D gene: .
J gene: TRBJ1-1
CDR3 DNA: TGTGCCAGCAAGGAACAGGGAACGACTGAAGCTTTCTTT
CDR3 protein: CASKEQGTTEAFF

clone size: .
V gene: TRBV6-5
D gene: .
J gene: TRBJ2-1
CDR3 DNA: TGTGCCAGCAGTTACTCGCTAGGCCCCTACTACAATGAGCAGTTCTTC
CDR3 protein: CASSYSLGPYYNEQFF

clone size: .
V gene: TRBV6-6
D gene: .
J gene: TRBJ1-2
CDR3 DNA: TGTGCCAGCAGTTGGTTCAGGACAGCTAACTATGGCTACACCTTC
CDR3 protein: CASSWFRTANYGYTF

clone size: .
V gene: TRBV30
D gene: .
J gene: TRBJ2-2
CDR3 DNA: TGTGCCTGGAGGATGCCTGGACGTACGGCCGGGGAGCTGTTTTTT
CDR3 protein: CAWRMPGRTAGELFF